The rows below give T cell receptor beta chains drawn from one sample of a study of long-term antiretroviral therapy in people with HIV. TCRdb's table, derived via immunoSEQ multiplex PCR, lists solely in-frame clones and lacks some. The repertoire consists of about 36,000 clones, with over 75% occurring once and the leading ten covering 5.5% to 7.5%. This sample comprised unsorted PBMCs, obtained 0.6 years after starting antiretroviral therapy. The receptors were sampled from a man aged 18 to 29 with HIV. Both conserved end residues are part of each CDR3. Each record gives: D gene, V gene, clone size, J gene, CDR3 DNA, CDR3 protein. The D gene is left open where the match is weak. Clone sizes are given selectively: once, few, many, or a class where the clone is expanded.

D gene: .; V gene: TRBV5-1; clone size: .; J gene: TRBJ1-2; CDR3 DNA: TGCGCCAGCAGCCTGGGGGGTGGCTATGGCTACACCTTC; CDR3 protein: CASSLGGGYGYTF
D gene: TRBD1; V gene: TRBV6-1; clone size: .; J gene: TRBJ1-5; CDR3 DNA: TGTGCCAGCAGTGAATGGGGACAGGGTGACCAGCCCCAGCATTTT; CDR3 protein: CASSEWGQGDQPQHF
D gene: TRBD1; V gene: TRBV6-5; clone size: .; J gene: TRBJ1-2; CDR3 DNA: TGTGCCAGCAGTTATTCCACAGGGGGCGGGGGCTACACCTTC; CDR3 protein: CASSYSTGGGGYTF
D gene: .; V gene: TRBV5-4; clone size: .; J gene: TRBJ2-2; CDR3 DNA: TGTGCCAGCAGCTTTGGGAACACCGGGGAGCTGTTTTTT; CDR3 protein: CASSFGNTGELFF
D gene: .; V gene: TRBV7-9; clone size: once; J gene: TRBJ1-3; CDR3 DNA: TGCGCCAGCAGCCAAAGACACGGCGGAAGAAGGGGAAACACCATATATTTT; CDR3 protein: CASSQRHGGRRGNTIYF
D gene: .; V gene: TRBV15; clone size: few; J gene: TRBJ1-5; CDR3 DNA: TGTGCCACCAGCGAGGGCAATCAGCCCCAGCATTTT; CDR3 protein: CATSEGNQPQHF
D gene: TRBD2; V gene: TRBV2; clone size: few; J gene: TRBJ2-7; CDR3 DNA: TGTGCCAGCAGGGTAGGGACTAGCGGGACTTACGAGCAGTACTTC; CDR3 protein: CASRVGTSGTYEQYF
D gene: TRBD2; V gene: TRBV28; clone size: .; J gene: TRBJ2-7; CDR3 DNA: TGTGCCAGCAGTTCGGCCGGGACTAGCGGATACGAGCAGTACTTC; CDR3 protein: CASSSAGTSGYEQYF
D gene: .; V gene: TRBV6-5; clone size: few; J gene: TRBJ1-2; CDR3 DNA: TGTGCCAGCAGCCCTGCGACAGGCTATGGCTACACCTTC; CDR3 protein: CASSPATGYGYTF
D gene: .; V gene: TRBV6-5; clone size: .; J gene: TRBJ2-7; CDR3 DNA: TGTGCCAGCAGAAAACAGGGTGCACCCTACGAGCAGTACTTC; CDR3 protein: CASRKQGAPYEQYF
D gene: .; V gene: TRBV9; clone size: .; J gene: TRBJ1-2; CDR3 DNA: TGTGCCAGCAGCGTAGGTTTAGGACAGCCTTTTAACTATGGCTACACCTTC; CDR3 protein: CASSVGLGQPFNYGYTF
D gene: .; V gene: TRBV18; clone size: .; J gene: TRBJ1-1; CDR3 DNA: TGTGCCAGCTCACCCCGCTTGGCCGAAGGCACTGAAGCTTTCTTT; CDR3 protein: CASSPRLAEGTEAFF
D gene: TRBD2; V gene: TRBV7-9; clone size: few; J gene: TRBJ2-1; CDR3 DNA: TGTGCCAGCAGCCCTCGGGGACTAGCGGGAGATTGGAATGAGCAGTTCTTC; CDR3 protein: CASSPRGLAGDWNEQFF
D gene: .; V gene: TRBV5-6; clone size: .; J gene: TRBJ1-2; CDR3 DNA: TGTGCCAGCAGCTTCGTCGGAGGAAACTATGGCTACACCTTC; CDR3 protein: CASSFVGGNYGYTF
D gene: TRBD1; V gene: TRBV6-5; clone size: few; J gene: TRBJ2-7; CDR3 DNA: TGTGCCAGCAGATCGACAGGGAGCTCCTACGAGCAGTACTTC; CDR3 protein: CASRSTGSSYEQYF
D gene: .; V gene: TRBV28; clone size: .; J gene: TRBJ2-1; CDR3 DNA: TGTGCCAGCAGTTTAGGTCTAGCGAATAACAATGAGCAGTTCTTC; CDR3 protein: CASSLGLANNNEQFF
D gene: .; V gene: TRBV14; clone size: few; J gene: TRBJ2-1; CDR3 DNA: TGTGCCAGCAGCATTAGCTCTTGGAATGAGCAGTTCTTC; CDR3 protein: CASSISSWNEQFF
D gene: .; V gene: TRBV14; clone size: .; J gene: TRBJ2-6; CDR3 DNA: TGTGCCAGCAGCCATCTCACCCCCAGGGCCTCTGGGGCCAACGTCCTGACTTTC; CDR3 protein: CASSHLTPRASGANVLTF
D gene: .; V gene: TRBV5-1; clone size: .; J gene: TRBJ1-1; CDR3 DNA: TGCGCCAGCAGCTTGGGTACCCCGGTGGGCACTGAAGCTTTCTTT; CDR3 protein: CASSLGTPVGTEAFF
D gene: .; V gene: TRBV5-1; clone size: .; J gene: TRBJ2-1; CDR3 DNA: TGCGCCAGCAGCTTGGCGCTCCCTTCCTACAATGAGCAGTTCTTC; CDR3 protein: CASSLALPSYNEQFF
D gene: .; V gene: TRBV7-2; clone size: .; J gene: TRBJ2-7; CDR3 DNA: TGTGCCAGCAGCTTAAATCTGGGACCAACCCGCTACGAGCAGTACTTC; CDR3 protein: CASSLNLGPTRYEQYF
D gene: .; V gene: TRBV15; clone size: .; J gene: TRBJ1-2; CDR3 DNA: TGTGCCACCAGCAGAGATCTCTGGAGGGGCGCGGACTATGGCTACACCTTC; CDR3 protein: CATSRDLWRGADYGYTF
D gene: TRBD2; V gene: TRBV7-9; clone size: .; J gene: TRBJ2-1; CDR3 DNA: TGTGCCAGCAGCCCCACGGGACTAGCGGGCAATGAGCAGTTCTTC; CDR3 protein: CASSPTGLAGNEQFF
D gene: .; V gene: TRBV28; clone size: .; J gene: TRBJ2-2; CDR3 DNA: TGTGCCAGCAGGACGGTTGTTTGGGGGCAGGGTGCATCCGGGGAGCTGTTTTTT; CDR3 protein: CASRTVVWGQGASGELFF
D gene: .; V gene: TRBV7-9; clone size: .; J gene: TRBJ1-2; CDR3 DNA: TGTGCCAGCAGCCCGACAGGTCCTGTTGGTGGCTACACCTTC; CDR3 protein: CASSPTGPVGGYTF
D gene: .; V gene: TRBV5-6; clone size: .; J gene: TRBJ2-7; CDR3 DNA: TGTGCCAGCAGCCCAGACAGGGAGGGGTACGAGCAGTACTTC; CDR3 protein: CASSPDREGYEQYF
D gene: .; V gene: TRBV9; clone size: .; J gene: TRBJ2-2; CDR3 DNA: TGTGCCAGCAGCCCACTTCGGGGAACCGGGGAGCTGTTTTTT; CDR3 protein: CASSPLRGTGELFF
D gene: .; V gene: TRBV7-2; clone size: .; J gene: TRBJ1-1; CDR3 DNA: TGTGCCAGCAGCCCCCAGACGACAGGCAGAACTGAAGCTTTCTTT; CDR3 protein: CASSPQTTGRTEAFF
D gene: .; V gene: TRBV6-1; clone size: once; J gene: TRBJ1-1; CDR3 DNA: TGTGCCAGCCGTTTCGGGAGGGGCGCGGCTACTGAAGCTTTCTTT; CDR3 protein: CASRFGRGAATEAFF
D gene: .; V gene: TRBV5-1; clone size: .; J gene: TRBJ2-5; CDR3 DNA: TGCGCCAGCAGCTCTTATAGCGCGGAGACCCAGTACTTC; CDR3 protein: CASSSYSAETQYF
D gene: .; V gene: TRBV19; clone size: .; J gene: TRBJ2-5; CDR3 DNA: TGTGCCAGTAGTATCTCCCGTCTGGAGACCCAGTACTTC; CDR3 protein: CASSISRLETQYF
D gene: .; V gene: TRBV7-5; clone size: few; J gene: TRBJ1-5; CDR3 DNA: TGTGCCAGAAGCCCGGGACATGGTCCCAATCAGCCCCAGCATTTT; CDR3 protein: CARSPGHGPNQPQHF
D gene: .; V gene: TRBV5-1; clone size: .; J gene: TRBJ2-1; CDR3 DNA: TGCGCCAGCAGCTTGGGGCAGTACAATGAGCAGTTCTTC; CDR3 protein: CASSLGQYNEQFF
D gene: .; V gene: TRBV6-5; clone size: .; J gene: TRBJ1-1; CDR3 DNA: TGTGCCAGCACGGCAGACCTGAACACTGAAGCTTTCTTT; CDR3 protein: CASTADLNTEAFF
D gene: .; V gene: TRBV7-2; clone size: few; J gene: TRBJ2-7; CDR3 DNA: TGTGCCAGCATCAATTTCGGAGTTGGGGGCGAGCAGTACTTC; CDR3 protein: CASINFGVGGEQYF
D gene: .; V gene: TRBV7-9; clone size: .; J gene: TRBJ2-1; CDR3 DNA: TGTGCCAGCAGCCCTCTAAACAGGGCCAATGAGCAGTTCTTC; CDR3 protein: CASSPLNRANEQFF
D gene: .; V gene: TRBV10-2; clone size: few; J gene: TRBJ2-2; CDR3 DNA: TGCGCCAGCCGGGGGACGAACACCGGGGAGCTGTTTTTT; CDR3 protein: CASRGTNTGELFF
D gene: .; V gene: TRBV28; clone size: .; J gene: TRBJ1-2; CDR3 DNA: TGTGCCAGTTTTACAGGGACGGATGGCTACACCTTC; CDR3 protein: CASFTGTDGYTF
D gene: .; V gene: TRBV18; clone size: .; J gene: TRBJ2-2; CDR3 DNA: TGTGCCAGCTCATCCGGACAGCCGAACACCGGGGAGCTGTTTTTT; CDR3 protein: CASSSGQPNTGELFF
D gene: .; V gene: TRBV27; clone size: once; J gene: TRBJ1-5; CDR3 DNA: TGTGCCAGCAGTAACCCCTATCAGCCCCAGCATTTT; CDR3 protein: CASSNPYQPQHF
D gene: .; V gene: TRBV18; clone size: .; J gene: TRBJ2-5; CDR3 DNA: TGTGCCAGCTCACGACAGCAAGAGACCCAGTACTTC; CDR3 protein: CASSRQQETQYF
D gene: .; V gene: TRBV28; clone size: .; J gene: TRBJ1-5; CDR3 DNA: TGTGCCAGCAGGGGGTGGGTTGGAGCGGGCAATCAGCCCCAGCATTTT; CDR3 protein: CASRGWVGAGNQPQHF
D gene: TRBD1; V gene: TRBV28; clone size: .; J gene: TRBJ2-3; CDR3 DNA: TGTGCCAGCAGTAAAGACAGGGGGAACACAGATACGCAGTATTTT; CDR3 protein: CASSKDRGNTDTQYF
D gene: TRBD2; V gene: TRBV7-9; clone size: .; J gene: TRBJ2-7; CDR3 DNA: TGTGCCAGCAGCACCGGACTAGTCTACGAGCAGTACTTC; CDR3 protein: CASSTGLVYEQYF
D gene: TRBD1; V gene: TRBV30; clone size: .; J gene: TRBJ1-2; CDR3 DNA: TGTGCCTGGAGTCGCCCGGGAGGACAGGGGGCTGGCTACACCTTC; CDR3 protein: CAWSRPGGQGAGYTF
D gene: .; V gene: TRBV7-3; clone size: .; J gene: TRBJ2-2; CDR3 DNA: TGTGCCAGCAGCTTAAGTGGGGGGCCGGGGGAGCTGTTTTTT; CDR3 protein: CASSLSGGPGELFF
D gene: TRBD2; V gene: TRBV28; clone size: .; J gene: TRBJ2-5; CDR3 DNA: TGTGCCAGCAGTCCACTAGCGGGAGGGCCCCGAGAGACCCAGTACTTC; CDR3 protein: CASSPLAGGPRETQYF
D gene: TRBD1; V gene: TRBV6-5; clone size: .; J gene: TRBJ1-4; CDR3 DNA: TGTGCCAGCAGTTACTCGGGACAGAGTAATGAAAAACTGTTTTTT; CDR3 protein: CASSYSGQSNEKLFF
D gene: .; V gene: TRBV11-3; clone size: .; J gene: TRBJ2-1; CDR3 DNA: TGTGCCAGCAGCCCCTCAGTAACCAATGAGCAGTTCTTC; CDR3 protein: CASSPSVTNEQFF
D gene: .; V gene: TRBV7-9; clone size: .; J gene: TRBJ2-7; CDR3 DNA: TGTGCCAGCAGCTTATTCGGGACTCCCTACGAGCAGTACTTC; CDR3 protein: CASSLFGTPYEQYF
D gene: .; V gene: TRBV27; clone size: .; J gene: TRBJ2-7; CDR3 DNA: TGTGCCAGCAGTTTATCGACTCCCTACGAGCAGTACTTC; CDR3 protein: CASSLSTPYEQYF
D gene: .; V gene: TRBV14; clone size: .; J gene: TRBJ1-3; CDR3 DNA: TGTGCCAGCAGCCAGGGACTGGGCCTGTCTGGAAACACCATATATTTT; CDR3 protein: CASSQGLGLSGNTIYF